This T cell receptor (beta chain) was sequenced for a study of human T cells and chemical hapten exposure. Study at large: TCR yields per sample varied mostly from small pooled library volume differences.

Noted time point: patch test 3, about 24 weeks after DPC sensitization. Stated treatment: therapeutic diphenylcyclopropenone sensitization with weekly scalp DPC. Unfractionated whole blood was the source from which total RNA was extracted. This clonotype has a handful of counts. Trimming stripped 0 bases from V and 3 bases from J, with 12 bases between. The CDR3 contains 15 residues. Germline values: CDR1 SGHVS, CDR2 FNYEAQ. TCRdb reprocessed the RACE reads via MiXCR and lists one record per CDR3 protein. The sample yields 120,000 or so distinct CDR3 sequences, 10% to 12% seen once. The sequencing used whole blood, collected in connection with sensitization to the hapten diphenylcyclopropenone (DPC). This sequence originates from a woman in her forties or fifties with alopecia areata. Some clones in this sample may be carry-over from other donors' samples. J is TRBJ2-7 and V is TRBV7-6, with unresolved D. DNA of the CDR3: TGTGCCAGCAGCTTAGCCACTGATCCCAACTACGAGCAGTACTTC. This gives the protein CASSLATDPNYEQYF.